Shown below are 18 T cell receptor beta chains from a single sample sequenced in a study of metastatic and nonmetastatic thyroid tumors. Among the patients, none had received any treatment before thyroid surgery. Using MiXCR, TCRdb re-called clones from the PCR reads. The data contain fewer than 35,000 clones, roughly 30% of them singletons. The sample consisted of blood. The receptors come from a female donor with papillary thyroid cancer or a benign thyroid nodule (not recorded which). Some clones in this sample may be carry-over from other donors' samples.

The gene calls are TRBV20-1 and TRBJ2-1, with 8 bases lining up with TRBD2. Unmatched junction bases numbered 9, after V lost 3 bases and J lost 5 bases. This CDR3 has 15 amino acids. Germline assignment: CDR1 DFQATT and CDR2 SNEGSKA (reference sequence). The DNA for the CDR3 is TGCAGTGCTAGGACAACTAGCGGCTATCACAATGAGCAGTTCTTC. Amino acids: CSARTTSGYHNEQFF.

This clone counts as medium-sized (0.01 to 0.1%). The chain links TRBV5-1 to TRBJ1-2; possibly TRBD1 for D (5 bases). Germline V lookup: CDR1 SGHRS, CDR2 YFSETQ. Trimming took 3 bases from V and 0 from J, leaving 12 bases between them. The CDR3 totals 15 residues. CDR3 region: CASSSRTTSNYGYTF. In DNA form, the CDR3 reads TGCGCCAGCAGCTCCCGGACAACATCTAACTATGGCTACACCTTC.

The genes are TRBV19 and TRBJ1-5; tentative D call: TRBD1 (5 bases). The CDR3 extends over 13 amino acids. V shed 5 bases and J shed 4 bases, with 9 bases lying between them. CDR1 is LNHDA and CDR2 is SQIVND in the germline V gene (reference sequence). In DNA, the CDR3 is TGTGCCAGTAGTGGGACGGAGAATCAGCCCCAGCATTTT. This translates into CASSGTENQPQHF.

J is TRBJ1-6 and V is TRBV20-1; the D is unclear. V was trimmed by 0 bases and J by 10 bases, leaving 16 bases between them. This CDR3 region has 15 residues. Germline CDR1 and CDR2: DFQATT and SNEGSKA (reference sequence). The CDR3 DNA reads TGCAGTGCTAGAGAAGGCCAGGCCTCGGGATCACCCCTCCACTTT. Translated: CSAREGQASGSPLHF.

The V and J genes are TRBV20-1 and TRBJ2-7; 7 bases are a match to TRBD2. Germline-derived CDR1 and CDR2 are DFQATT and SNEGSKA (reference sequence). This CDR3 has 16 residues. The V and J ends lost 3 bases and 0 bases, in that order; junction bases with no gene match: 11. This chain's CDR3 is CSARVASGTYSYEQYF. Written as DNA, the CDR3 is TGCAGTGCTAGGGTGGCTAGCGGAACTTACTCCTACGAGCAGTACTTC.

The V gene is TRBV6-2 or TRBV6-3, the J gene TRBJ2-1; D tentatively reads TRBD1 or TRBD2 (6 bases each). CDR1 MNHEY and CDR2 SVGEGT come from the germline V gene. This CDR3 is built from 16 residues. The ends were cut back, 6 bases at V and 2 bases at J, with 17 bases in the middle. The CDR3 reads CASSARGGPPYNEQFF. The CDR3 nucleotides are TGTGCCAGCAGCGCCCGAGGGGGGCCGCCCTACAATGAGCAGTTCTTC.

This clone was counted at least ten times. The CDR3 loop is CASSYSNRVSSSGANVLTF. The CDR3 DNA reads TGTGCCAGCAGTTACTCGAACAGGGTAAGTTCCTCTGGGGCCAACGTCCTGACTTTC. V is TRBV6-5 and J is TRBJ2-6; D is possibly TRBD1 (6 bases). This CDR3 contains 19 residues. V dropped 0 bases and J dropped 0 bases, with 15 bases sitting between them. Germline V lookup: CDR1 MNHEY, CDR2 SVGAGI.

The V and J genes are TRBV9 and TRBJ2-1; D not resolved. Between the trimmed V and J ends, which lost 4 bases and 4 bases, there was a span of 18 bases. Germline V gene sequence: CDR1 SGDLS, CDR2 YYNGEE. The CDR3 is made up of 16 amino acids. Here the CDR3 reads CASSPHDLARYNEQFF. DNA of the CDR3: TGTGCCAGCAGCCCCCATGACTTAGCCCGTTACAATGAGCAGTTCTTC.

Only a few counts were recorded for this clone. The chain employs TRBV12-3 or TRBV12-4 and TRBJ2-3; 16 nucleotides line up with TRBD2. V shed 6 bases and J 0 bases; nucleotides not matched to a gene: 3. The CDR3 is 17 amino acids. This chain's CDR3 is CASRGTSGGVSTDTQYF. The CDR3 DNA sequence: TGTGCCAGCAGGGGGACTAGCGGGGGGGTTAGCACAGATACGCAGTATTTT.

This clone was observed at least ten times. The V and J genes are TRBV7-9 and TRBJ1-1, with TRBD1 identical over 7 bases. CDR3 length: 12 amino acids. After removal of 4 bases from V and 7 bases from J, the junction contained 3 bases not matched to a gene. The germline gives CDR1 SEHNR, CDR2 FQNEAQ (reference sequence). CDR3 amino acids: CASSSGQFEAFF. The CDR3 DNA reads TGTGCCAGCAGCTCGGGACAGTTTGAAGCTTTCTTT.

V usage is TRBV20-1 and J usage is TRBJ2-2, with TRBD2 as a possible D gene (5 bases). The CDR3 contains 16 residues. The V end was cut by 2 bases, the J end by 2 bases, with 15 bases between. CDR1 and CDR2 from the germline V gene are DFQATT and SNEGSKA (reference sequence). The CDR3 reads CSARIPLAGNTGELFF. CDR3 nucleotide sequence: TGCAGTGCTAGAATCCCGCTAGCAGGCAACACCGGGGAGCTGTTTTTT.

The CDR3 bases are TGCAGTGCTAGAGATAAGGGTGTGGAACTTAGGCTGTTCTTC. Translation gives CSARDKGVELRLFF. The J gene is TRBJ2-1, the V gene TRBV20-1; D is unresolved. This CDR3 spans 14 amino acids. Trimming took off 0 bases at V and 15 bases at J, with 21 bases between the two ends. CDR1 is DFQATT and CDR2 is SNEGSKA in the germline V gene (reference sequence).

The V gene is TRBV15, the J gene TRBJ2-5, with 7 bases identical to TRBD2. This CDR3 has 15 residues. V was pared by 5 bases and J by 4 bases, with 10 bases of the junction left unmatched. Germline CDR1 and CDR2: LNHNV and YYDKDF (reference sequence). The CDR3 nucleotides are TGTGCCACCAGCGGCAAGGCGGGAGTCGGAGAGACCCAGTACTTC. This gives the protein CATSGKAGVGETQYF.

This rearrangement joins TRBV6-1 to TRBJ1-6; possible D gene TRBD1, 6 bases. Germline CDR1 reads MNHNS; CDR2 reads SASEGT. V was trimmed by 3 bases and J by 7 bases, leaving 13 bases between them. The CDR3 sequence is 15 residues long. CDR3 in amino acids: CASSESEQGNSPLHF. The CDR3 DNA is TGTGCCAGCAGTGAGTCCGAACAGGGCAATTCACCCCTCCACTTT.

CDR3 region: CASSKGGEGQPQHF. The DNA for the CDR3 is TGTGCCAGTAGTAAAGGGGGAGAAGGGCAGCCCCAGCATTTT. The V and J genes are TRBV19 and TRBJ1-5; tentatively, D is TRBD1 (6 bases). Trimming removed 4 bases from V and 7 bases from J, with 14 bases in between. The CDR3 extends over 14 amino acids. CDR1 is LNHDA and CDR2 is SQIVND in the germline V gene (reference sequence).

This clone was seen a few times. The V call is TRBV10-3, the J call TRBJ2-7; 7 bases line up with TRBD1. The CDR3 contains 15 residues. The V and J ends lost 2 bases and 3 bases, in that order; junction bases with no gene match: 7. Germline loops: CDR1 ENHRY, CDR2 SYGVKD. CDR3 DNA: TGTGCCATCAGTGAGGGGGACCAGGGGGTCTACGAGCAGTACTTC. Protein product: CAISEGDQGVYEQYF.

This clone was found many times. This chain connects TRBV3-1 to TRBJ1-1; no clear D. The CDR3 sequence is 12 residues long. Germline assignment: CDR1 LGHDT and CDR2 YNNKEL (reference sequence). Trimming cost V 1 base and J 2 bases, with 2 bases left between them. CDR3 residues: CASSQVNTEAFF. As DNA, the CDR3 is TGTGCCAGCAGCCAAGTAAACACTGAAGCTTTCTTT.

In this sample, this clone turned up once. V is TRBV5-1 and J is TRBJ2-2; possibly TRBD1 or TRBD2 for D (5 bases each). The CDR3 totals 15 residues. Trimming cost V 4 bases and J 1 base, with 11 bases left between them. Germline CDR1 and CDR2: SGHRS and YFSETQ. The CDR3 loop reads CASSPGGQNTGELFF. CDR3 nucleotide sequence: TGCGCCAGCAGCCCAGGAGGACAGAACACCGGGGAGCTGTTTTTT.